The rows below give T cell receptor beta chains drawn from one sample of a study of blood T cell repertoires in COVID-19. Data came from immunoSEQ multiplex PCR; TCRdb stores just in-frame clones and leaves some out. In the table there are more than 65,000 clones, roughly three quarters of which are singletons. The material sequenced was peripheral blood. The receptors here all came from a woman in her sixties with acute or convalescent COVID-19. CDR3s include the opening cysteine and the closing phenylalanine or tryptophan. D genes are given only for firm matches. Clone size is given for some rows only: seen once, a few or many times, or a class if the clone is expanded.

clone size	J gene	V gene	D gene	CDR3 DNA	CDR3 protein
-	TRBJ2-7	TRBV7-2	-	TGTGCCAGCAGTTACGGACTTTTACGCGTGGACGAGCAGTACTTC	CASSYGLLRVDEQYF
-	TRBJ1-2	TRBV10-3	-	TGTGCCATCAGTGACACGATGTCGGGGAGGGATGGCTACACCTTC	CAISDTMSGRDGYTF
-	TRBJ2-7	TRBV5-1	-	TGCGCCAGCAGCCCCGGGTGGCAGGGGGGAACCTACGAGCAGTACTTC	CASSPGWQGGTYEQYF
-	TRBJ2-1	TRBV19	TRBD1	TGTGCCAGCCGGAGGACAGGGGGCAACAATGAGCAGTTCTTC	CASRRTGGNNEQFF
once	TRBJ2-2	TRBV18	-	TGTGCCAGCTCACCACAGCAAGGGGTTCGGGAGCTGTTTTTT	CASSPQQGVRELFF
-	TRBJ1-1	TRBV19	TRBD1	TGTGCCAGTAGTATTGGGGGACAGGGGGCAGGTGAAGCTTTCTTT	CASSIGGQGAGEAFF
-	TRBJ2-2	TRBV4-3	-	TGCGCCAGCAGCTTCCAGGCGAACACCGGGGAGCTGTTTTTT	CASSFQANTGELFF
-	TRBJ2-1	TRBV13	TRBD2	TGTGCCAGCAGCCCCCCCCGGGGGGATTCCTACAATGAGCAGTTCTTC	CASSPPRGDSYNEQFF
-	TRBJ2-7	TRBV15	-	TGTGCCACCAGCAGAGATCTAGCCTACGAGCAGTACTTC	CATSRDLAYEQYF
-	TRBJ2-5	TRBV15	-	TGTGCCACCAGCAACCGTTCCGGCCAGGGGATGAAAAAGACCCAGTACTTC	CATSNRSGQGMKKTQYF
-	TRBJ2-7	TRBV10-1	TRBD1	TGCGCCAGCAGTGAGGGACAGGGAGACGAGCAGTACTTC	CASSEGQGDEQYF
-	TRBJ2-7	TRBV28	-	TGTGCCAGCAGTTTCCCTGAACAGGGAAGCGAGCAGTACTTC	CASSFPEQGSEQYF
few	TRBJ2-7	TRBV5-1	-	TGCGCCAGCAGCTTGGACAGGGAGCTCTACGAGCAGTACTTC	CASSLDRELYEQYF
-	TRBJ1-1	TRBV30	-	TGTGCCTGGGTGCCAGGACGGAGGCAGGCTGAAGCTTTCTTT	CAWVPGRRQAEAFF
-	TRBJ1-1	TRBV10-1	-	TGCGCCAGCAGTGCCAGGGAACGCTCGGAAGCTTTCTTT	CASSARERSEAFF
once	TRBJ2-3	TRBV7-2	-	TGTGCCAGCAGCTTAGCTAGACTAGGGTTCGGCACAGATACGCAGTATTTT	CASSLARLGFGTDTQYF
-	TRBJ2-1	TRBV20-1	-	TGCAGTGCTAGACAGGGAAAGCAGTTCTTC	CSARQGKQFF
-	TRBJ1-2	TRBV9	TRBD1	TGTGCCAGCAGCGCCCCGGGACAGGGGGACGCTGGCTACACCTTC	CASSAPGQGDAGYTF
-	TRBJ1-1	TRBV4-3	-	TGCGCCAGCAGCCCATACGACACTAACACTGAAGCTTTCTTT	CASSPYDTNTEAFF
once	TRBJ1-5	TRBV2	TRBD1	TGTGCCAGTCAGAACGGACAGGCAGACAATCAGCCCCAGCATTTT	CASQNGQADNQPQHF
-	TRBJ2-7	TRBV5-1	-	TGCGCCAGCAGCCCAATTGTTGCAGGGGCCTACGAGCAGTACTTC	CASSPIVAGAYEQYF
-	TRBJ1-5	TRBV28	-	TGTGCCAGCAGTTTATCAGGGAGGAGTAATCAGCCCCAGCATTTT	CASSLSGRSNQPQHF
-	TRBJ2-3	TRBV6-1	-	TGTGCCAGCAGTGAAAGGATAGGACAGCGCACAGATACGCAGTATTTT	CASSERIGQRTDTQYF
-	TRBJ2-7	TRBV19	-	TGTGCCAGTAGTATAGTTGGCGGGTCAAACGTCGGGCAGTACTTC	CASSIVGGSNVGQYF
-	TRBJ2-3	TRBV6-6	TRBD2	TGTGCCAGCAGTATAGCGGGGGGGAGCACAGATACGCAGTATTTT	CASSIAGGSTDTQYF
-	TRBJ2-5	TRBV9	TRBD1	TGTGCCAGCAGCGTAGGAGGACAGGGAAAAGAGACCCAGTACTTC	CASSVGGQGKETQYF
-	TRBJ2-3	TRBV4-3	-	TGCGCCAGCAGCCAAGACCCAGGACAGCACACAGATACGCAGTATTTT	CASSQDPGQHTDTQYF
-	TRBJ2-7	TRBV18	TRBD1	TGTGCCAGCTCACCAAAGCCGGGACAGGGCTACGAGCAGTACTTC	CASSPKPGQGYEQYF
-	TRBJ2-7	TRBV6-5	TRBD1	TGTGCCAGCAGTTCTTCCTCGGGACAGGGACGCTACGAGCAGTACTTC	CASSSSSGQGRYEQYF
-	TRBJ1-4	TRBV6-5	-	TGTGCCAGCAGTTACTCAGACAGTTTTAATGAAAAACTGTTTTTT	CASSYSDSFNEKLFF
-	TRBJ2-3	TRBV5-1	-	TGCGCCAGCAGCTTGGCCGGTGGAGGGTTCGCAGATACGCAGTATTTT	CASSLAGGGFADTQYF
-	TRBJ1-4	TRBV7-2	TRBD1	TGTGCCAGCGGACAGGGGGGAGGTGAAAAACTGTTTTTT	CASGQGGGEKLFF
-	TRBJ2-5	TRBV5-6	-	TGTGCCAGCAGCCCGCAAATTTCAGGGGGGGAGACCCAGTACTTC	CASSPQISGGETQYF
-	TRBJ1-2	TRBV5-4	-	TGTGCCAGCAGCTTACCAGGGGTTAACTATGGCTACACCTTC	CASSLPGVNYGYTF
-	TRBJ2-2	TRBV18	TRBD2	TGTGCCAGCTCACGGCTGACTAGCGGCAACACCGGGGAGCTGTTTTTT	CASSRLTSGNTGELFF
-	TRBJ2-7	TRBV4-3	-	TGCGCCAGCAGCCAAGAGAACAGGGGGGGCTACGAGCAGTACTTC	CASSQENRGGYEQYF
-	TRBJ1-2	TRBV4-1	-	TGCGCCAGCAGCCAAGTCGCCAGGGGAGACTATGGCTACACCTTC	CASSQVARGDYGYTF
-	TRBJ1-5	TRBV7-2	-	TGTGCCAGCAGCGTAACGGGACTCAGCAATCAGCCCCAGCATTTT	CASSVTGLSNQPQHF
-	TRBJ2-5	TRBV7-9	-	TGTGCCAGCAGCTTAGACACAACGAGGGAGACCCAGTACTTC	CASSLDTTRETQYF
-	TRBJ1-1	TRBV6-1	-	TGTGCCAGCAGTGATCAGATGAACACTGAAGCTTTCTTT	CASSDQMNTEAFF
-	TRBJ1-5	TRBV3-1/TRBV3-2	TRBD1	TGTGCCAGCAGTCACATTCCCGGGACAGGGGGCTGGAGCAATCAGCCCCAGCATTTT	CASSHIPGTGGWSNQPQHF
once	TRBJ1-1	TRBV28	-	TGTGCCAGCAGTTTTGTGGGGGGGCATGGTTTCTTT	CASSFVGGHGFF